One sample yielded the 13 T cell receptor beta chains listed below, sequenced in a study of T-cell memory formation after mild COVID-19. In TCRdb, the 5' RACE reads were re-called with MiXCR into one record per CDR3 protein. Of hundreds of thousands of distinct CDR3 sequences listed, approximately 8.4% are singletons. Source material: PBMCs or a T cell subset sorted from them (not recorded which). The receptors were sampled from a man younger than 35 who had mild COVID-19 (a few samples of this study predate the infection). Cell type and time point are not known.

The chain links TRBV7-2 to TRBJ2-2; D uncertain. Trimming pared 4 bases from V and 8 bases from J, leaving 11 bases between. Germline V gives CDR1 SGHTA, CDR2 FQGNSA. This CDR3 region has 13 residues. The CDR3 sequence: CASSSDPGGELFF. The CDR3 coding sequence is TGTGCCAGCAGCTCCGACCCTGGGGGGGAGCTGTTTTTT.

This clonotype has a count of ten or more. V gene TRBV5-6 combines with J gene TRBJ2-7; D is uncertain. The CDR3 has 15 amino acids. Germline CDR1 and CDR2: SGHDT and YYEEEE. V lost 2 bases and J lost 5, with 17 bases in between. CDR3 residues: CASSLRRSPLHEQYF. CDR3 DNA: TGTGCCAGCAGCTTAAGACGGAGCCCACTCCACGAGCAGTACTTC. Filled out from reference TRBV5-6 and TRBJ2-7, the complete variable domain reads DAGVTQSPTHLIKTRGQQVTLRCSPKSGHDTVSWYQQALGQGPQFIFQYYEEEERQRGNFPDRFSGHQFPNYSSELNVNALLLGDSALYLCASSLRRSPLHEQYFGPGTRLTVT.

This clonotype appeared many times. This chain connects TRBV5-1 to TRBJ2-3, with a weak D call TRBD1 (5 bases). The CDR3 is 15 amino acids. CDR1 and CDR2 (germline): SGHRS, YFSETQ. Between the trimmed V and J ends, which lost 2 bases and 0 bases, there was a span of 10 bases. CDR3 residues: CASSLGDPSTDTQYF. The DNA of the CDR3 is TGCGCCAGCAGCTTAGGGGATCCTAGCACAGATACGCAGTATTTT. The variable domain in full, with the rest retrieved from reference TRBV5-1 and TRBJ2-3, is KAGVTQTPRYLIKTRGQQVTLSCSPISGHRSVSWYQQTPGQGLQFLFEYFSETQRNKGNFPGRFSGRQFSNSRSEMNVSTLELGDSALYLCASSLGDPSTDTQYFGPGTRLTVL.

This clonotype was detected a few times. The chain couples TRBV21-1 to TRBJ1-1; TRBD1 reflects the table's D call only, with no check against the DNA. TRBV21-1 is a recognized pseudogene. The CDR3 loop spans 16 amino acids. CDR3 sequence reads: CASSSRRSSGGTEAFF. The CDR3 DNA reads TGTGCCAGCAGCTCCCGGCGTTCCTCCGGGGGCACTGAAGCTTTCTTT.

V is TRBV7-9 and J is TRBJ2-7; 7 nucleotides line up with TRBD1. From germline, CDR1 is SEHNR and CDR2 FQNEAQ (reference sequence). The CDR3 is 15 residues long. V shed 5 bases and J 7 bases; nucleotides not matched to a gene: 14. The CDR3 DNA follows: TGTGCCAGCAGCGCCCGACAGGGAGCTATAGTGGAGCAGTACTTC. Its translation is CASSARQGAIVEQYF. Supplemented by reference TRBV7-9 and TRBJ2-7, the full variable domain reads DTGVSQNPRHKITKRGQNVTFRCDPISEHNRLYWYRQTLGQGPEFLTYFQNEAQLEKSRLLSDRFSAERPKGSFSTLEIQRTEQGDSAMYLCASSARQGAIVEQYFGPGTRLTVT.

The CDR3 loop is CASSSQGPGREQFF. The CDR3 nucleotides read TGTGCCAGCAGTTCTCAGGGCCCTGGCCGGGAGCAGTTCTTC. The genes are TRBV6-2 or TRBV6-3 and TRBJ2-1; possibly TRBD1 for D (5 bases). CDR1 and CDR2 (germline): MNHEY, SVGEGT. This CDR3 is built from 14 residues. With 4 bases removed from V and 10 bases from J, the gap between germline ends came to 17 bases.

The rearrangement uses TRBV9 and TRBJ1-2; D call uncertain. The CDR3 has 12 residues. Looked up from germline, CDR1 is SGDLS and CDR2 is YYNGEE. V was trimmed by 4 bases and J by 8 bases, leaving 12 bases between them. The CDR3, as DNA: TGTGCCAGCAGCCGGCCCCCTAGGGGCTACACCTTC. Protein sequence: CASSRPPRGYTF.

This clonotype appeared a few times. The J gene is TRBJ1-1, the V gene TRBV7-9; 10 nucleotides agree with TRBD1. The CDR3 has 16 amino acids. From germline, CDR1 is SEHNR and CDR2 FQNEAQ (reference sequence). V shed 1 base, J shed 2 bases, and the junction held 4 bases outside the gene matches. The CDR3 DNA reads TGTGCCAGCAGCTTAGGGGGACAGGGGATTAACACTGAAGCTTTCTTT. This translates into CASSLGGQGINTEAFF.

This clonotype was seen many times. V usage is TRBV12-3 or TRBV12-4 and J usage is TRBJ2-3, with D perhaps TRBD1 or TRBD2 (5 bases each). V gave up 6 bases and J gave up 5 bases, with 15 bases separating them. This CDR3 has 14 amino acids. In nucleotides, the CDR3 is TGTGCCAGCAGACCCGGGGCTAAGGGAGATACGCAGTATTTT. It yields the protein CASRPGAKGDTQYF.

This clonotype was seen only a few times. The J gene is TRBJ2-5, the V gene TRBV7-9; tentative D call: TRBD1 (6 bases). In germline, CDR1 is SEHNR, CDR2 FQNEAQ (reference sequence). CDR3 size: 12 residues. V gave up 6 bases and J gave up 1 base, with 6 bases separating them. The CDR3 is CASRQGQETQYF. For the CDR3, the DNA is TGTGCCAGCAGACAGGGCCAAGAGACCCAGTACTTC.

This chain's CDR3 is CASSIDRAADTQYF. The CDR3 coding sequence is TGTGCCAGCAGCATCGACAGGGCGGCAGATACGCAGTATTTT. This chain joins TRBV5-5 and TRBJ2-3, with 7 bases identical to TRBD1. CDR3 size: 14 residues. The germline CDR1 and CDR2 sequences are SGHKS and YYEKEE (reference sequence). J lost 4 bases, V lost 4 bases, and 6 bases had no gene match. The full variable domain, with the rest looked up from reference TRBV5-5 and TRBJ2-3, is DAGVTQSPTHLIKTRGQQVTLRCSPISGHKSVSWYQQVLGQGPQFIFQYYEKEERGRGNFPDRFSARQFPNYSSELNVNALLLGDSALYLCASSIDRAADTQYFGPGTRLTVL.

At least ten counts were recorded for this clonotype. The rearrangement uses TRBV12-3 or TRBV12-4 and TRBJ2-6, with a weak D call TRBD1 (5 bases). Trimming took off 2 bases at V and 13 bases at J, with 18 bases between the two ends. The CDR3 spans 15 residues. The CDR3, as DNA: TGTGCCAGCAGTTTAATGTGGGGCCCCCTTCCGGTCCTGACTTTC. This encodes CASSLMWGPLPVLTF.

At least ten counts were recorded for this clonotype. The J gene is TRBJ2-7, the V gene TRBV6-5; perhaps TRBD1 as D (6 bases). Trimming removed 7 bases at V and 3 bases at J, with 19 bases between. CDR1 and CDR2 (germline): MNHEY, SVGAGI. This CDR3 has 15 residues. CDR3 amino acids: CASTRNRDTGYEQYF. The CDR3 DNA reads TGTGCCAGCACACGGAACCGGGACACAGGCTACGAGCAGTACTTC.